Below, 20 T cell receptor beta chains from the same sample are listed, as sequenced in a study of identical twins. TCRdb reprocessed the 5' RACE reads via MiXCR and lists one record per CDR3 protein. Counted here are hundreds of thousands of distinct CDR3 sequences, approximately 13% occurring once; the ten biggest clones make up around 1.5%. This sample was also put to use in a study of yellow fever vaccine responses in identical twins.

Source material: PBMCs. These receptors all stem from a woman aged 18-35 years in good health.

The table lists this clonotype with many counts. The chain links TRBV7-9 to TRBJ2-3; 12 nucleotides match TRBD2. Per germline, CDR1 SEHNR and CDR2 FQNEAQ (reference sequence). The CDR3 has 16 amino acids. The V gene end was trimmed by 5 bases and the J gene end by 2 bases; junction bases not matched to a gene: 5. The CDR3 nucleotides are TGTGCCAGCAGCCCCAGACTAGCGGGAGACACAGATACGCAGTATTTT. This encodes CASSPRLAGDTDTQYF.

The CDR3 DNA reads as TGTGCCATCTCCTCACTGGGGGACCAAGAGACCCAGTACTTC. Its protein product is CAISSLGDQETQYF. The chain is built from TRBV10-3 and TRBJ2-5; possibly TRBD1 or TRBD2 for D (5 bases each). The CDR3 sequence is 14 residues long. Deletions cut 8 bases from V and 0 bases from J, with 13 bases between. Germline CDR1 ENHRY, CDR2 SYGVKD.

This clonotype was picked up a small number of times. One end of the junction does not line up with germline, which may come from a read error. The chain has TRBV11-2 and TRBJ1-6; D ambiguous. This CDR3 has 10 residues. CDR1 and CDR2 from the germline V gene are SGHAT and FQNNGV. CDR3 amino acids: CASSYTRTCF. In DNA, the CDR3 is TGTGCCAGCAGCTACACTAGGACGTGCTTT.

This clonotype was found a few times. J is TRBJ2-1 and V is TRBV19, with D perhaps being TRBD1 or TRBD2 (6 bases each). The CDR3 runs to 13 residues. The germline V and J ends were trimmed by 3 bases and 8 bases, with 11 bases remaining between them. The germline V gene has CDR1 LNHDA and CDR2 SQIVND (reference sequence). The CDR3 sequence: CASSMFGGDEQFF. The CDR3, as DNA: TGTGCCAGTAGTATGTTCGGGGGCGATGAGCAGTTCTTC. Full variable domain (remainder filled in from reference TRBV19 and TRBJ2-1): DGGITQSPKYLFRKEGQNVTLSCEQNLNHDAMYWYRQDPGQGLRLIYYSQIVNDFQKGDIAEGYSVSREKKESFPLTVTSAQKNPTAFYLCASSMFGGDEQFFGPGTRLTVL.

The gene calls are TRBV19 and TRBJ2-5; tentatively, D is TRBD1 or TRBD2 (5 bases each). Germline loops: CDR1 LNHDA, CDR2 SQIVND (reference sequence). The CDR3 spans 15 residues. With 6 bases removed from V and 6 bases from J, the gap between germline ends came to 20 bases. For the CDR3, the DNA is TGTGCCAGTAGACTGGGTCCGGGACGCGAGCAGACCCAGTACTTC. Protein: CASRLGPGREQTQYF.

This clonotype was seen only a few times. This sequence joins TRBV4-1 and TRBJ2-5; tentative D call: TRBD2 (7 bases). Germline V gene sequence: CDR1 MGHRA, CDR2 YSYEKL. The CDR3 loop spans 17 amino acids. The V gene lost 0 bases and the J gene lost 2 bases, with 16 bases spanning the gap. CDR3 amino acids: CASSQEWGGPGQETQYF. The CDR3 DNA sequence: TGCGCCAGCAGCCAAGAATGGGGGGGGCCCGGGCAAGAGACCCAGTACTTC.

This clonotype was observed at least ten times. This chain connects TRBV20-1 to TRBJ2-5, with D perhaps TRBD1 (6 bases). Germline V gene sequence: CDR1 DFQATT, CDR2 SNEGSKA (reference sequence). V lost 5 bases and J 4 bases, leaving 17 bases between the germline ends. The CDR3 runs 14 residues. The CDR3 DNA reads TGCAGTGCTGGGGATGGCAGGGGCGGAGAGACCCAGTACTTC. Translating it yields CSAGDGRGGETQYF.

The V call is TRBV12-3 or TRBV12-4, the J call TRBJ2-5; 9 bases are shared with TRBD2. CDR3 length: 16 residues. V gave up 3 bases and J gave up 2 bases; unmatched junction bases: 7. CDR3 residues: CASSFVAGASQETQYF. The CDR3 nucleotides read TGTGCCAGCAGTTTCGTAGCGGGGGCCTCACAAGAGACCCAGTACTTC.

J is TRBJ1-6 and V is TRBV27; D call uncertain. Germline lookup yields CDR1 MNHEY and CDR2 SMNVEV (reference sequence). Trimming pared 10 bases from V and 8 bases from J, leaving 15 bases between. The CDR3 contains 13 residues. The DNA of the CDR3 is TGTGCCAATGCAGAGACCCCTCATTCACCCCTCCACTTT. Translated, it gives CANAETPHSPLHF.

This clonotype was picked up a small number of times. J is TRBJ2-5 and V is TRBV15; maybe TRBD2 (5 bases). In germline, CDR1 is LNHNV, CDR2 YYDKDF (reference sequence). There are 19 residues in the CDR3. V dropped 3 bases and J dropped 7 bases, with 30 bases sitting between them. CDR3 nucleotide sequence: TGTGCCACCAGCAGGGGCAAGAGGGTGGAACTTCCTGGGCCAGTGACCCAGTACTTC. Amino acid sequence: CATSRGKRVELPGPVTQYF.

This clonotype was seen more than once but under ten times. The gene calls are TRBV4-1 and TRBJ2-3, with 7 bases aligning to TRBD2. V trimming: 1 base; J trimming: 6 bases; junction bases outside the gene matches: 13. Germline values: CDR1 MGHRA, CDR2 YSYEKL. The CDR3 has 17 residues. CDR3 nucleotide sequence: TGCGCCAGCAGCCAAGGGGAGATAGCGGGCCCCGGGGATACGCAGTATTTT. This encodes CASSQGEIAGPGDTQYF.

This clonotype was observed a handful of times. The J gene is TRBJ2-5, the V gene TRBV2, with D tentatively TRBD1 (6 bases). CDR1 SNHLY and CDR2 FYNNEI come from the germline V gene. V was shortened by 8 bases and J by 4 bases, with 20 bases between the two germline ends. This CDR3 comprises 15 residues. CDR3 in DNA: TGTGCCAGCCAGAGACAGGATCTGAGGTCAGAGACCCAGTACTTC. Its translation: CASQRQDLRSETQYF.

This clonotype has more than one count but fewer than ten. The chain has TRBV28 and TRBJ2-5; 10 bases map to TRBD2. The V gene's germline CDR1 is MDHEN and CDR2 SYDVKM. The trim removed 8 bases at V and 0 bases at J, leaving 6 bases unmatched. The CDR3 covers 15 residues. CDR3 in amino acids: CASGPSGGYQETQYF. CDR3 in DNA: TGTGCCAGCGGACCTAGCGGGGGATACCAAGAGACCCAGTACTTC.

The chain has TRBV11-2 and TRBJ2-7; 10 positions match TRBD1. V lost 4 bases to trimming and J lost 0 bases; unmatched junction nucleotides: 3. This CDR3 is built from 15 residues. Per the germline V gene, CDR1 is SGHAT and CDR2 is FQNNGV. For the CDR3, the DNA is TGTGCCAGCAGCTGGGGACAGGGGATCTCCTACGAGCAGTACGTC. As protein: CASSWGQGISYEQYV.

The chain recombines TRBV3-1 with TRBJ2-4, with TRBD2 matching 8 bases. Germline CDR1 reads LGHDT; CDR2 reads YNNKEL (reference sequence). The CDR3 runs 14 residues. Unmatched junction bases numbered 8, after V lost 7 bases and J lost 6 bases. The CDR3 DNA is TGTGCCAGCAACCAGCGGGAGTTTGGAAACATTCAGTACTTC. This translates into CASNQREFGNIQYF.

The CDR3 sequence is CASSLTGDLYNEQFF. Written as DNA, the CDR3 is TGTGCCAGCAGTCTCACCGGCGACCTCTACAATGAGCAGTTCTTC. This chain joins TRBV12-3 or TRBV12-4 and TRBJ2-1; D uncertain. The length of the CDR3 is 15 residues. Trimming removed 5 bases at V and 3 bases at J, with 14 bases between.

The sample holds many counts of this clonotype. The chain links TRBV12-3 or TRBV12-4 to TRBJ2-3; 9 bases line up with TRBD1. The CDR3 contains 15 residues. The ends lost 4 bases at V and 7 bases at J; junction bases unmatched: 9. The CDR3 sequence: CASSSQGAKENTQYF. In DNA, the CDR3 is TGTGCCAGCAGTTCACAGGGGGCGAAGGAAAATACGCAGTATTTT.

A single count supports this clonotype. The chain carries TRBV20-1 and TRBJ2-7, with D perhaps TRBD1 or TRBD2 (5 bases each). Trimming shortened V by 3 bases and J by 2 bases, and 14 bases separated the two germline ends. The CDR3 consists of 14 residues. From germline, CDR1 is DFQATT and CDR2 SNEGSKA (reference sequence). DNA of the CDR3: TGCAGTGCTAGTCGGGACGCAGGACCCTACGAGCAGTACTTC. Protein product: CSASRDAGPYEQYF.

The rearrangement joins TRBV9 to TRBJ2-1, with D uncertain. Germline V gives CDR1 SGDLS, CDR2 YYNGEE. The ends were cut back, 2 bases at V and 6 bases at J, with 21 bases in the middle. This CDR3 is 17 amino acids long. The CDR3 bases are TGTGCCAGCAGCGTCGGTATGTCGGACCCGTCGGTCAATGAGCAGTTCTTC. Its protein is CASSVGMSDPSVNEQFF.

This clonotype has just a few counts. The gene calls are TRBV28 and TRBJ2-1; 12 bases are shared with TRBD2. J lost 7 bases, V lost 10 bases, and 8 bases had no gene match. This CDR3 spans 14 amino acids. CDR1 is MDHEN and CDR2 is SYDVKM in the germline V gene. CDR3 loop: CATLAGGPGNEQFF. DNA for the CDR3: TGTGCCACCCTAGCGGGAGGGCCGGGGAATGAGCAGTTCTTC.